Presented here are 14 T cell receptor beta chains from one specimen sequenced in a study of shared clonotypes between healthy human individuals. Some clones are missing from TCRdb's copy, which holds only in-frame ones; the method was immunoSEQ multiplex PCR. The table has 2.5 million or so clones, around 90% seen once. The specimen sequenced was naive CD4+ T cells sorted from blood. As to subset: CD45RA+ positively selected. The origin of the receptors is a man aged 18 to 29 in good health.

This sequence joins TRBV10-3 and TRBJ2-1; 9 positions agree with TRBD2. Looked up from germline, CDR1 is ENHRY and CDR2 is SYGVKD. V was clipped by 7 bases and J by 8 bases; unmatched bases: 12. The CDR3 contains 15 residues. The CDR3, as DNA: TGTGCCATCACCAACGGGGCGGGGGGGCCGGATGAGCAGTTCTTC. Translation gives CAITNGAGGPDEQFF.

This rearrangement joins TRBV27 to TRBJ1-1, with a possible D match to TRBD1 (5 bases). V was trimmed by 4 bases and J by 4 bases, leaving 13 bases between them. There are 14 residues in the CDR3. Germline V gives CDR1 MNHEY, CDR2 SMNVEV (reference sequence). CDR3 nucleotide sequence: TGTGCCAGCAGTTCTCCACAGGCGGCCACTGAAGCTTTCTTT. This sequence encodes CASSSPQAATEAFF.

In its sample, this clone was seen once. The chain has TRBV5-1 and TRBJ2-7; TRBD2 might be the D (6 bases). Trimming took off 4 bases at V and 7 bases at J, with 18 bases between the two ends. The CDR3 length is 14 residues. Looked up from germline, CDR1 is SGHRS and CDR2 is YFSETQ. The CDR3 DNA follows: TGCGCCAGCAGCCCGCGGGACTCTGGAGGGGAGCAGTACTTC. Translated: CASSPRDSGGEQYF.

As regards this clone: Other DNA variants within this sample encode the same CDR3. The V call is TRBV28, the J call TRBJ2-5, with 14 bases that match TRBD2. The CDR3 is 15 amino acids. The germline V gene encodes CDR1 MDHEN and CDR2 SYDVKM. V shed 3 bases, J shed 5 bases, and the junction held 2 bases outside the gene matches. The CDR3 loop is CASSLGLAGEETQYF. The CDR3, as DNA: TGTGCCAGCAGTTTGGGACTAGCGGGGGAGGAGACCCAGTACTTC.

This clone was detected once. The chain is built from TRBV11-3 and TRBJ2-2; D perhaps matches TRBD1 (6 bases). The CDR3 sequence is 14 residues long. Germline V CDR1 and CDR2: SGHNT, YENEEA. Trimming took 5 bases from V and 4 from J, leaving 11 bases between them. CDR3 nucleotide sequence: TGTGCCAGCAGCCTTGGACAGCGCACCGGGGAGCTGTTTTTT. Translation gives CASSLGQRTGELFF.

V gene TRBV7-8 combines with J gene TRBJ1-6, with D perhaps TRBD1 (6 bases). This CDR3 comprises 15 residues. The V gene lost 3 bases and the J gene lost 5 bases, with 11 bases spanning the gap. Germline CDR1 and CDR2: SGHVS and FQNEAQ. The CDR3: CASSFTGTNNSPLHF. Here the CDR3 DNA reads TGTGCCAGCAGCTTCACCGGGACAAATAATTCACCCCTCCACTTT. The entire variable domain, with the rest obtained from reference TRBV7-8 and TRBJ1-6, is as follows: GAGVSQSPRYKVAKRGQDVALRCDPISGHVSLFWYQQALGQGPEFLTYFQNEAQLDKSGLPSDRFFAERPEGSVSTLKIQRTQQEDSAVYLCASSFTGTNNSPLHFGNGTRLTVT.

The rearrangement links TRBV5-5 to TRBJ1-1, with TRBD1 matching over 7 bases. The CDR3 covers 15 residues. Looked up from germline, CDR1 is SGHKS and CDR2 is YYEKEE (reference sequence). V shed 1 base and J 0 bases; nucleotides not matched to a gene: 3. CDR3 region: CASSLLTGVNTEAFF. The CDR3 nucleotides read TGTGCCAGCAGCTTGCTAACAGGGGTGAACACTGAAGCTTTCTTT.

The chain uses TRBV6-1 and TRBJ1-2; 7 bases line up with TRBD1. With V trimmed by 0 bases and J by 4 bases, 5 bases remained unmatched. The germline CDR1 and CDR2 sequences are MNHNS and SASEGT. The CDR3 totals 15 residues. The CDR3 DNA reads as TGTGCCAGCAGTGAAGCCGGACAGGCTACCTATGGCTACACCTTC. It codes for CASSEAGQATYGYTF.

V is TRBV7-2 and J is TRBJ2-5, with D possibly matching TRBD2 (6 bases). The CDR3 length is 15 residues. V was clipped by 0 bases and J by 4 bases, with 12 bases between them. Germline CDR1 reads SGHTA; CDR2 reads FQGNSA. The CDR3 here is CASSLAAGPRETQYF. CDR3 in DNA: TGTGCCAGCAGCTTAGCGGCGGGGCCACGAGAGACCCAGTACTTC.

The gene calls are TRBV7-2 and TRBJ2-5; 7 bases match TRBD1. V shed 2 bases, J shed 2 bases, and the junction held 2 bases outside the gene matches. Per the germline V gene, CDR1 is SGHTA and CDR2 is FQGNSA. This CDR3 has 14 residues. CDR3 bases: TGTGCCAGCAGCTTATCGACAGGGCAAGAGACCCAGTACTTC. This encodes CASSLSTGQETQYF.

This rearrangement joins TRBV2 to TRBJ2-7; 9 nucleotides match TRBD1. Germline CDR1 and CDR2: SNHLY and FYNNEI. Trimming at V came to 6 bases and at J to 6 bases, leaving 9 bases not matched to a gene. The CDR3 loop spans 14 amino acids. The CDR3 DNA sequence: TGTGCCAGCAGACCCGGGACAGGGAGAGGCGAGCAGTACTTC. Translation gives CASRPGTGRGEQYF.

Concerning this clone: Within the sample, other DNA sequences also encode this same CDR3. The rearrangement joins TRBV7-2 to TRBJ2-1; D unclear. CDR3 length: 12 residues. Germline assignment: CDR1 SGHTA and CDR2 FQGNSA. Trimming removed 1 base at V and 9 bases at J, with 7 bases between. Written as DNA, the CDR3 is TGTGCCAGCAGCTTAGATATAGGTGAGCAGTTCTTC. Encoded protein: CASSLDIGEQFF.

The V call is TRBV19, the J call TRBJ2-1; no definite D call. Germline loops: CDR1 LNHDA, CDR2 SQIVND (reference sequence). V was trimmed by 1 base and J by 2 bases, leaving 9 bases between them. There are 15 residues in the CDR3. CDR3 amino acids: CASSIVDSPYNEQFF. CDR3 in DNA: TGTGCCAGTAGTATAGTCGATTCCCCCTACAATGAGCAGTTCTTC.

A word on this clone: Other DNA sequences from this sample encode an identical CDR3 as well. The V gene is TRBV5-1, the J gene TRBJ1-6; 7 bases map to TRBD1. This CDR3 is built from 14 residues. Losses at the gene ends were 0 bases for V and 9 bases for J; bases not matched to a gene: 3. CDR1 SGHRS and CDR2 YFSETQ come from the germline V gene. CDR3 sequence: CASSLGQGSSPLHF. The CDR3 nucleotides are TGCGCCAGCAGCTTGGGACAGGGAAGTTCACCCCTCCACTTT.